The T cell receptor beta chain described here comes from a study of blood T cell repertoires in COVID-19. Across the study: Acute-phase and convalescent COVID-19 samples originated in the United States, Italy and Spain. The cDNA or gDNA used as material had been derived from T cells, B-cell-depleted T cells, or PBMCs.

As processed by the authors: Nucleated cell counts were estimated from reference gene primer amplification. The data were produced by immunoSEQ multiplex PCR, yet TCRdb's version contains in-frame clones alone and is incomplete. Clonal size and the V and J genes are those of that table, whereas D and trimming came from the DNA. Of around 260,000 clones listed, roughly nine tenths are singletons. V gave up 5 bases and J gave up 6 bases; unmatched junction bases: 9. CDR1 and CDR2 (germline): MNHEY, SVGEGT. The CDR3 has 16 residues. The receptor's source is a man aged 60-69 years who had recovered from COVID-19. Sequenced material: peripheral blood. The chain combines TRBV6-2 or TRBV6-3 with TRBJ2-3; TRBD2 agrees at 12 bases. CDR3 DNA: TGTGCCAGCAGTCCCGGGACTAGCGGGTTTGGGGATACGCAGTATTTT. Its protein product is CASSPGTSGFGDTQYF.